The 28 T cell receptor beta chains below were found in one sample sequenced in a study of shared clonotypes between healthy human individuals. Sequencing was performed with immunoSEQ multiplex PCR; in TCRdb, only in-frame clones are kept and a portion is missing. The table lists some 1 million clones, under 80% of them singletons, with roughly 1.5% in the top ten. The sample was memory CD4+ T cells sorted from blood. Subset described: CD45RA-negative fraction. The receptors stem from a man between 18 and 29 years old in good health.

This clone was recorded only once. The chain uses TRBV19 and TRBJ1-2; D gene unclear. Germline lookup yields CDR1 LNHDA and CDR2 SQIVND (reference sequence). This CDR3 has 11 amino acids. The V end was cut by 8 bases, the J end by 6 bases, with 10 bases between. This CDR3 reads CASGGRDGYTF. In DNA form, the CDR3 reads TGTGCCAGTGGCGGACGGGATGGCTACACCTTC.

This chain links TRBV11-2 with TRBJ2-7; 7 bases are a match to TRBD2. This CDR3 is 14 amino acids long. J gave up 3 bases and V 6 bases, and 8 bases lay outside the gene matches. CDR1 is SGHAT and CDR2 is FQNNGV in the germline V gene. The CDR3, as DNA: TGTGCCAGCAGTATTTCGGGAGGTTTCTACGAGCAGTACTTC. Its protein product is CASSISGGFYEQYF.

The chain recombines TRBV18 with TRBJ2-2; D is unclear. Trimming removed 3 bases from V and 6 bases from J, with 11 bases in between. Germline values: CDR1 KGHSH, CDR2 LQKENI. The CDR3 is 14 residues long. DNA of the CDR3: TGTGCCAGCTCACCGGGTGATCCACCCGGGGAGCTGTTTTTT. Residues: CASSPGDPPGELFF.

The chain couples TRBV5-8 to TRBJ1-1; no clear D. CDR1 is SGHTS and CDR2 is YDEGEE in the germline V gene. The V end was cut by 0 bases, the J end by 11 bases, with 20 bases between. This CDR3 has 15 amino acids. The CDR3 DNA is TGTGCCAGCAGCTTGGATTCAGTGGGTGGTTCTCTTGCTTTCTTT. Translating gives CASSLDSVGGSLAFF. Full variable domain (missing parts from reference TRBV5-8 and TRBJ1-1): EAGVTQSPTHLIKTRGQQATLRCSPISGHTSVYWYQQALGLGLQFLLWYDEGEERNRGNFPPRFSGRQFPNYSSELNVNALELEDSALYLCASSLDSVGGSLAFFGQGTRLTVV.

The CDR3 is CATSRGQGANYGYTF. The CDR3 DNA sequence: TGTGCCACCAGCAGGGGACAGGGGGCTAACTATGGCTACACCTTC. The chain joins TRBV15 to TRBJ1-2, with 11 bases fitting TRBD1. The germline gives CDR1 LNHNV, CDR2 YYDKDF (reference sequence). V trimming: 3 bases; J trimming: 0 bases; junction bases outside the gene matches: 0. There are 15 residues in the CDR3.

The gene calls are TRBV15 and TRBJ2-3; D is possibly TRBD2 (5 bases). CDR1 and CDR2 (germline): LNHNV, YYDKDF (reference sequence). The V gene lost 1 base and the J gene lost 0 bases, with 11 bases spanning the gap. This CDR3 comprises 16 residues. CDR3 DNA: TGTGCCACCAGCAGAGGGCTAGCTGCTAGCACAGATACGCAGTATTTT. Residues: CATSRGLAASTDTQYF. The variable domain in full, with the rest retrieved from reference TRBV15 and TRBJ2-3, is DAMVIQNPRYQVTQFGKPVTLSCSQTLNHNVMYWYQQKSSQAPKLLFHYYDKDFNNEADTPDNFQSRRPNTSFCFLDIRSPGLGDTAMYLCATSRGLAASTDTQYFGPGTRLTVL.

This chain uses TRBV2 with TRBJ1-5; D gene uncertain. The CDR3 consists of 14 residues. V dropped 4 bases and J dropped 4 bases, with 11 bases sitting between them. Germline V gives CDR1 SNHLY, CDR2 FYNNEI. CDR3 coding DNA: TGTGCCAGCAGTGTATTAAGGAGAAATCAGCCCCAGCATTTT. Translating it yields CASSVLRRNQPQHF.

DNA for the CDR3: TGTGCCAGCAGTGTTATAGCGGGAGGATCAGAGACCCAGTACTTC. This encodes CASSVIAGGSETQYF. The chain has TRBV11-2 and TRBJ2-5; 10 nucleotides align to TRBD2. After removal of 6 bases from V and 4 bases from J, the junction contained 8 bases not matched to a gene. The CDR3 is 15 amino acids. CDR1 and CDR2 (germline): SGHAT, FQNNGV.

The chain employs TRBV2 and TRBJ1-5; D unresolved. V gave up 3 bases and J gave up 3 bases, with 6 bases separating them. Germline V gene sequence: CDR1 SNHLY, CDR2 FYNNEI. The CDR3 spans 13 residues. The CDR3 loop is CASSDLVNQPQHF. CDR3 coding DNA: TGTGCCAGCAGTGATCTAGTCAATCAGCCCCAGCATTTT.

Comment on this clone: At the DNA level, this CDR3 is encoded by other sequences in the same sample as well. CDR3 region: CAWSVSGGSYEQYF. DNA of the CDR3: TGTGCCTGGAGTGTATCGGGCGGGAGCTACGAGCAGTACTTC. J is TRBJ2-7 and V is TRBV30; 7 positions agree with TRBD2. Germline CDR1 reads GTSNPN; CDR2 reads SVGIG (reference sequence). CDR3 length: 14 amino acids. J was trimmed by 3 bases and V by 0 bases; bases with no gene match: 5.

This clone showed up just a few times. The rearrangement uses TRBV4-2 and TRBJ1-4; D is possibly TRBD1 (5 bases). Germline CDR1 reads LGHNA; CDR2 reads YNFKEQ. The CDR3 is 16 residues long. V was shortened by 3 bases and J by 0 bases, with 11 bases between the two germline ends. The CDR3 DNA reads as TGTGCCAGCAGCCAGGGACCGCGAGCAACTAATGAAAAACTGTTTTTT. It yields the protein CASSQGPRATNEKLFF.

The chain recombines TRBV7-2 with TRBJ1-2; perhaps TRBD1 as D (5 bases). This CDR3 has 15 residues. Germline V gene data show CDR1 as SGHTA and CDR2 as FQGNSA. V was cut by 5 bases and J by 4 bases, with 17 bases left in between. The CDR3 coding sequence is TGTGCCAGCAGCAGGCGGGGAGGGGATATCTATGGCTACACCTTC. Translating gives CASSRRGGDIYGYTF. Using reference TRBV7-2 and TRBJ1-2 for the parts outside the CDR3, the full variable domain is GAGVSQSPSNKVTEKGKDVELRCDPISGHTALYWYRQSLGQGLEFLIYFQGNSAPDKSGLPSDRFSAERTGGSVSTLTIQRTQQEDSAVYLCASSRRGGDIYGYTFGSGTRLTVV.

This clone was recorded at least ten times. This chain links TRBV11-3 with TRBJ2-6; D tentatively fits TRBD1 or TRBD2 (5 bases each). The CDR3 has 16 residues. Germline assignment: CDR1 SGHNT and CDR2 YENEEA. Deletions cut 4 bases from V and 4 bases from J, with 14 bases between. The CDR3 sequence: CASSSGRPIGANVLTF. The DNA for the CDR3 is TGTGCCAGCAGCTCGGGACGGCCTATAGGGGCCAACGTCCTGACTTTC.

The genes are TRBV9 and TRBJ2-3; unclear D gene. Germline CDR1 SGDLS, CDR2 YYNGEE. CDR3 length: 14 residues. Trimming shortened V by 4 bases and J by 2 bases, and 11 bases separated the two germline ends. The CDR3 sequence: CASSRQVFTDTQYF. In DNA form, the CDR3 reads TGTGCCAGCAGCAGGCAGGTTTTCACAGATACGCAGTATTTT.

The chain joins TRBV2 to TRBJ2-5; D ambiguous. Germline values: CDR1 SNHLY, CDR2 FYNNEI. V lost 5 bases to trimming and J lost 1 base, with 11 bases between them. This CDR3 is built from 14 residues. This CDR3 is CASSPTGTQETQYF. In nucleotides, the CDR3 is TGTGCCAGCAGTCCTACTGGCACCCAAGAGACCCAGTACTTC. Combining the CDR3 with reference TRBV2 and TRBJ2-5 gives the whole variable domain EPEVTQTPSHQVTQMGQEVILRCVPISNHLYFYWYRQILGQKVEFLVSFYNNEISEKSEIFDDQFSVERPDGSNFTLKIRSTKLEDSAMYFCASSPTGTQETQYFGPGTRLLVL.

This clone has a single count. The chain links TRBV6-1 to TRBJ1-2; 7 positions agree with TRBD1. Losses at the gene ends were 10 bases for V and 6 bases for J; bases not matched to a gene: 11. Germline lookup yields CDR1 MNHNS and CDR2 SASEGT. The CDR3 loop spans 13 amino acids. The CDR3 DNA sequence: TGTGCCACCCTTTTAGACAGGGTGGATGGCTACACCTTC. This gives the protein CATLLDRVDGYTF.

A note on this clone: A read error is possible here, since a much larger clone lies one base away. The chain recombines TRBV7-9 with TRBJ2-7, with 11 positions matching TRBD2. Per germline, CDR1 SEHNR and CDR2 FQNEAQ (reference sequence). This CDR3 spans 14 amino acids. Losses at the gene ends were 5 bases for V and 1 base for J; bases not matched to a gene: 1. DNA of the CDR3: TGTGCCAGCAGCCGGACTAGCGGGTCCTACGAGCAGTACTTC. Amino acids: CASSRTSGSYEQYF.

The chain joins TRBV5-1 to TRBJ1-6; 9 positions match TRBD1. CDR1 is SGHRS, CDR2 YFSETQ, per germline. The V segment lost 3 bases and the J segment 9 bases; nucleotides outside the gene matches: 13. The CDR3 is 17 amino acids. CDR3 bases: TGCGCCAGCAGCTCCCAACCTCCGGGACAGGGAGTTTCACCCCTCCACTTT. This encodes CASSSQPPGQGVSPLHF.

The chain has TRBV9 and TRBJ2-1; 7 nucleotides align to TRBD2. CDR1 is SGDLS, CDR2 YYNGEE, per germline. V lost 3 bases to trimming and J lost 8 bases; unmatched junction nucleotides: 11. This CDR3 spans 15 amino acids. The CDR3 DNA sequence: TGTGCCAGCAGCGCCCGGACTGGGGGGGGTCATGAGCAGTTCTTC. This encodes CASSARTGGGHEQFF.

This rearrangement joins TRBV19 to TRBJ2-7; D might be TRBD2 (6 bases). Trimming took off 5 bases at V and 0 bases at J, with 14 bases between the two ends. This CDR3 has 15 residues. Germline V gene sequence: CDR1 LNHDA, CDR2 SQIVND (reference sequence). CDR3 region: CASSVGGSSSYEQYF. DNA for the CDR3: TGTGCCAGTAGTGTGGGGGGTTCATCCTCCTACGAGCAGTACTTC.

The chain carries TRBV5-1 and TRBJ2-7, with D tentatively TRBD2 (5 bases). CDR1 and CDR2 from the germline V gene are SGHRS and YFSETQ. The CDR3 totals 14 residues. V lost 1 base and J 3 bases, leaving 11 bases between the germline ends. CDR3 sequence reads: CASSLTVGGYEQYF. CDR3 in DNA: TGCGCCAGCAGCTTGACAGTCGGAGGCTACGAGCAGTACTTC.

V usage is TRBV5-5 and J usage is TRBJ2-5; D is possibly TRBD1 or TRBD2 (5 bases each). Germline assignment: CDR1 SGHKS and CDR2 YYEKEE (reference sequence). The CDR3 length is 15 residues. Trimming pared 0 bases from V and 5 bases from J, leaving 14 bases between. CDR3 coding DNA: TGTGCCAGCAGCTTGGGTGGCGGAGAGGGGGAGACCCAGTACTTC. It translates to CASSLGGGEGETQYF.

The chain recombines TRBV7-8 with TRBJ2-5; the D gene is possibly TRBD1 (5 bases). V was clipped by 5 bases and J by 3 bases, with 10 bases between them. The CDR3 covers 13 residues. CDR1 SGHVS and CDR2 FQNEAQ come from the germline V gene. Here the CDR3 reads CASSQDSKETQYF. CDR3 sequence (DNA): TGTGCCAGCAGCCAAGACAGTAAAGAGACCCAGTACTTC.

This clone occurred once. V usage is TRBV10-3 and J usage is TRBJ2-2; 7 nucleotides agree with TRBD2. The germline V gene encodes CDR1 ENHRY and CDR2 SYGVKD. The junction had 14 bases not matched to a gene; V was cut back by 10 bases and J by 6 bases. CDR3 size: 15 residues. CDR3 in amino acids: CATFQGGSMAGELFF. The DNA for the CDR3 is TGTGCCACCTTCCAAGGCGGGAGTATGGCCGGGGAGCTGTTTTTT.

Only one count was recorded for this clone. This chain links TRBV6-1 with TRBJ2-1, with D uncertain. The CDR3 runs 11 residues. Per the germline V gene, CDR1 is MNHNS and CDR2 is SASEGT. V was trimmed by 6 bases and J by 7 bases, leaving 7 bases between them. CDR3 DNA: TGTGCCAGCAGGCGTCCGAATGAGCAGTTCTTC. The encoded protein is CASRRPNEQFF.

V usage is TRBV9 and J usage is TRBJ2-3; D ambiguous. Germline V lookup: CDR1 SGDLS, CDR2 YYNGEE. The CDR3 runs 13 residues. Trimming took off 2 bases at V and 0 bases at J, with 4 bases between the two ends. The CDR3, as DNA: TGTGCCAGCAGCGTTTTGAGCACAGATACGCAGTATTTT. Translated, it gives CASSVLSTDTQYF.

Only one count was recorded for this clone. This chain connects TRBV14 to TRBJ1-2, with TRBD1 identical over 7 bases. Per germline, CDR1 SGHDN and CDR2 FVKESK. V shed 3 bases and J 7 bases; nucleotides not matched to a gene: 5. The CDR3 has 13 amino acids. CDR3 nucleotides: TGTGCCAGCAGCCACAACAGGGGTCTTGGCTACACCTTC. Protein sequence: CASSHNRGLGYTF.

As to this clone: A read error may produce the germline difference seen at one junction end. The genes are TRBV11-2 and TRBJ2-1, with D unclear. The CDR3 loop spans 12 amino acids. Germline CDR1 SGHAT, CDR2 FQNNGV. The CDR3 here is CASSQPPAPPVF. In DNA, the CDR3 is TGTGCCAGCAGCCAGCCCCCCGCGCCCCCAGTCTTC.